The text below deals with one T cell receptor (beta chain). Its antigen is unknown. Using its own MiXCR run on the 5' RACE reads, TCRdb lists one record per CDR3 protein. The top ten clones hold around an eighth of a sample with over 450,000 distinct CDR3 sequences, about a fifth of them seen once. The CDR3 is 14 residues long. After removal of 8 bases from V and 4 bases from J, the junction contained 8 bases not matched to a gene. Germline values: CDR1 MNHEY, CDR2 SVGAGI. The sample belongs to a study of T-cell memory formation after mild COVID-19. General study findings and limits: Clones contracting day 15 to 85 were balanced CD4/CD8; later expanders leaned CD4+.

The rearrangement links TRBV6-5 to TRBJ2-1; 7 bases are a match to TRBD2. Sequencing input: PBMCs or a T cell subset sorted from them (not recorded which). The origin of this receptor is an adult woman who had mild COVID-19 (a few samples of this study predate the infection). Cell type and time point are not known. The DNA for the CDR3 is TGTGCCAGCCGCGGCGGGGGTGTGTACAATGAGCAGTTCTTC. Its protein is CASRGGGVYNEQFF.